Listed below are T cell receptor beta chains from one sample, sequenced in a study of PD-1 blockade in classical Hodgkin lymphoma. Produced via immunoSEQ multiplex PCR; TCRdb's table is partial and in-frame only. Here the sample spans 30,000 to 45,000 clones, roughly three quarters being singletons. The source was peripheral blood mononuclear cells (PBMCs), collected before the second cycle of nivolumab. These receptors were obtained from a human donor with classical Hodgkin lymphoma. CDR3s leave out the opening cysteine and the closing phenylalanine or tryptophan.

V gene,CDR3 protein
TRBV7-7,ASSLGGGETQY
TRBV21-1,ASSPSQDYNEQF
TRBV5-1,ASSWARETTYEQY
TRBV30,AWSGLNEQF
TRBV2,ASSEQGVRTGELF
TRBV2,ASSDQGSTYEQY
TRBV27,ASSFSSRKGMEQF
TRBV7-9,ASRPPGLVSEQY
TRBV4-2,ASSQEDRLRNTIY
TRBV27,ASCRSGGYSYNEQF
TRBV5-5,ASSSYGTSRNRPDNEQF
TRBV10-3,AVAGTGTDTQY
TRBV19,ASRGGVGNTIY
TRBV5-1,ASRIGLGNTGELF
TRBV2,ASIKGWDQPQH
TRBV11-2,ASSLVDTGELF
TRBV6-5,ASSTTGTVYSPLH
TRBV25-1,ASSEGGQETQY
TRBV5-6,ASSLRQGIDTQY
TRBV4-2,ASSQDPPTGIYGYT
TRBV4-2,ASGSRGAQH
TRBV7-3,ASSRGRGDYNEQF
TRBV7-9,ASSPQDGNTEAF
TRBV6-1,ASSETGVYGYT
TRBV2,ASSEQGATNEKLF
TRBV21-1,ASSKPSGEGNQPQH
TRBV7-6,ASSSNTLAGVETQY
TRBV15,ATSRDSMTVYNEQF
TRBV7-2,ASSPQGAGVRYEQY
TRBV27,ASSPQVPLNEQF
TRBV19,ASSIRHAGTEAF
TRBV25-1,ASSELRPSGGQETQY
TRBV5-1,ASSLATGTTNEKLF
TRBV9,ASSVGQGPSQPQH
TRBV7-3,ASSAGTSTDTQY
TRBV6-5,ASSYQLAGSTDTQY
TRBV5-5,ASSPLGGWETQY
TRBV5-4,ASSLQGPSGPEQF